A selection of T cell receptor beta chains follows, all from one sample in a study of OX40 agonist ivuxolimab in advanced cancers. Clones were sequenced by immunoSEQ multiplex PCR, and TCRdb holds only the in-frame ones, with some missing. The table includes over 70,000 clones, around 93% detected once. This specimen consisted of CD4+ or CD8+ T cells sorted from blood, obtained in a trial of the OX40 agonist ivuxolimab. Receptor source: an adult with an advanced solid tumor such as melanoma, head and neck, liver or kidney cancer. Each CDR3 is given with its conserved first and last residue. A D gene is named only where the DNA matches it firmly. Part of the rows lack a size; the others show once, few, many or a class for expanded clones.

V	D	J	size	CDR3	DNA
TRBV6-1	.	TRBJ1-5	few	CASSDRSSNQPQHF	TGTGCCAGCAGTGACAGGAGTAGCAATCAGCCCCAGCATTTT
TRBV19	.	TRBJ2-7	.	CASSIDTYEQYF	TGTGCCAGTAGTATAGATACCTACGAGCAGTACTTC
TRBV27	.	TRBJ2-3	.	CASTGLRSTDTQYF	TGTGCCAGCACCGGACTACGGAGCACAGATACGCAGTATTTT
TRBV9	TRBD1	TRBJ2-7	.	CAGSDRTGWAREQYF	TGTGCCGGCAGCGACCGGACAGGTTGGGCACGGGAGCAGTACTTC
TRBV27	.	TRBJ1-1	.	CASSLIRLRHTEAFF	TGTGCCAGCAGTTTAATTAGGCTGCGACACACTGAAGCTTTCTTT
TRBV2	.	TRBJ2-4	.	CASSGTSIAKNIQYF	TGTGCCAGCAGCGGGACTTCGATAGCCAAAAACATTCAGTACTTC
TRBV6-5	.	TRBJ2-7	.	CASSSNSYEQYF	TGTGCCAGCAGTTCCAACAGCTACGAGCAGTACTTC
TRBV6-6	.	TRBJ1-1	.	CASSHRVTEAFF	TGTGCCAGCAGTCACAGGGTCACTGAAGCTTTCTTT
TRBV10-2	.	TRBJ2-7	.	CASSGSGYEQYF	TGCGCCAGCAGTGGTTCAGGGTACGAGCAGTACTTC
TRBV2	.	TRBJ1-1	few	CASSERSHRIDTEAFF	TGTGCCAGCAGTGAGAGATCACATCGGATAGACACTGAAGCTTTCTTT
TRBV7-8	.	TRBJ1-2	.	CASSLDISGSGYTF	TGTGCCAGCAGCTTAGACATATCGGGAAGCGGCTACACCTTC
TRBV4-1	TRBD1	TRBJ1-5	.	CASSQKEGAGQPQHF	TGCGCCAGCAGCCAAAAGGAGGGGGCCGGACAGCCCCAGCATTTT
TRBV27	.	TRBJ2-7	.	CASRPIDLGAYEQYF	TGTGCCAGCAGACCAATAGACCTGGGTGCCTACGAGCAGTACTTC
TRBV7-6	TRBD2	TRBJ2-1	once	CASSLSGGVDEQFF	TGTGCCAGCAGCTTAAGCGGGGGGGTCGATGAGCAGTTCTTC
TRBV7-3	.	TRBJ2-1	.	CASSLSAGSSYNEQFF	TGTGCCAGCAGCTTATCCGCGGGGAGCTCCTACAATGAGCAGTTCTTC
TRBV7-9	TRBD1	TRBJ1-2	.	CASSFAGQDLYGYTF	TGTGCCAGCAGCTTCGCCGGACAGGACCTCTATGGCTACACCTTC
TRBV4-3	TRBD1	TRBJ2-7	.	CASSQDGTGYEQYF	TGCGCCAGCAGCCAAGATGGGACAGGCTACGAGCAGTACTTC
TRBV9	TRBD1	TRBJ1-1	.	CASSARSEGGALNTEAFF	TGTGCCAGCAGCGCCCGATCCGAAGGGGGCGCCCTGAACACTGAAGCTTTCTTT
TRBV7-8	.	TRBJ1-2	.	CASSPGLLYGYTF	TGTGCCAGCAGCCCTGGTCTACTCTATGGCTACACCTTC
TRBV7-2	TRBD2	TRBJ2-1	.	CASSSAGGSYNEQFF	TGTGCCAGCAGCTCAGCGGGAGGGTCCTACAATGAGCAGTTCTTC
TRBV7-9	.	TRBJ2-7	.	CASSQAYEQYF	TGTGCCAGCAGCCAAGCCTACGAGCAGTACTTC
TRBV14	.	TRBJ1-1	.	CASSSSVGAGVNTEAFF	TGTGCCAGCAGCTCTTCGGTTGGCGCGGGGGTTAACACTGAAGCTTTCTTT
TRBV29-1	.	TRBJ1-1	.	CSVEEEYGNTEAFF	TGCAGCGTTGAGGAGGAGTATGGGAACACTGAAGCTTTCTTT
TRBV5-6	.	TRBJ1-1	.	CASSLEDGGNTEAFF	TGTGCCAGCAGCTTGGAGGATGGGGGGAACACTGAAGCTTTCTTT
TRBV7-9	.	TRBJ1-4	.	CASSLAQGHNEKLFF	TGTGCCAGCAGCTTAGCGCAAGGGCACAATGAAAAACTGTTTTTT
TRBV27	.	TRBJ1-2	.	CASSRGGYYPSNYGYTF	TGTGCCAGCAGCCGCGGAGGGTATTACCCTTCTAACTATGGCTACACCTTC
TRBV7-8	.	TRBJ2-7	.	CASSGYSDSYEQYF	TGTGCCAGCAGCGGCTATAGCGACTCCTACGAGCAGTACTTC
TRBV6-4	.	TRBJ1-5	few	CASSGDVNQPQHF	TGTGCCAGCAGTGGGGATGTCAATCAGCCCCAGCATTTT
TRBV7-2	.	TRBJ2-5	.	CASSRSPETQYF	TGTGCCAGCAGCCGATCTCCAGAGACCCAGTACTTC
TRBV6-1	.	TRBJ1-1	once	CASSEAGNTEAFF	TGTGCCAGCAGTGAAGCAGGGAACACTGAAGCTTTCTTT
TRBV4-2	TRBD2	TRBJ2-5	.	CASSQDREGQETQYF	TGTGCCAGCAGCCAAGATCGGGAGGGCCAAGAGACCCAGTACTTC
TRBV4-1	TRBD1	TRBJ2-5	once	CASSQDPGQGQETQYF	TGCGCCAGCAGCCAAGATCCGGGACAGGGCCAAGAGACCCAGTACTTC